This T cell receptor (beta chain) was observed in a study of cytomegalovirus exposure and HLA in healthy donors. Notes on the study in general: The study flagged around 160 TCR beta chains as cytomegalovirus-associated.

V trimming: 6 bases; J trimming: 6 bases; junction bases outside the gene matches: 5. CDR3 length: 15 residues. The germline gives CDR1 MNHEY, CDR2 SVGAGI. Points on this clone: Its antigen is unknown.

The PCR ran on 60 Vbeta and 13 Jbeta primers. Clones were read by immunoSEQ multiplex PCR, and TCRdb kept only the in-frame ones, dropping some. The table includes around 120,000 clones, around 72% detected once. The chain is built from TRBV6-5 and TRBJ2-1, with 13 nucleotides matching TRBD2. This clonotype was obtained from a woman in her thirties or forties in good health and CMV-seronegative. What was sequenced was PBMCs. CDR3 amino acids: CASRTLAGGRNEQFF. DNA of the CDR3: TGTGCCAGCAGAACACTAGCGGGGGGGCGCAATGAGCAGTTCTTC.